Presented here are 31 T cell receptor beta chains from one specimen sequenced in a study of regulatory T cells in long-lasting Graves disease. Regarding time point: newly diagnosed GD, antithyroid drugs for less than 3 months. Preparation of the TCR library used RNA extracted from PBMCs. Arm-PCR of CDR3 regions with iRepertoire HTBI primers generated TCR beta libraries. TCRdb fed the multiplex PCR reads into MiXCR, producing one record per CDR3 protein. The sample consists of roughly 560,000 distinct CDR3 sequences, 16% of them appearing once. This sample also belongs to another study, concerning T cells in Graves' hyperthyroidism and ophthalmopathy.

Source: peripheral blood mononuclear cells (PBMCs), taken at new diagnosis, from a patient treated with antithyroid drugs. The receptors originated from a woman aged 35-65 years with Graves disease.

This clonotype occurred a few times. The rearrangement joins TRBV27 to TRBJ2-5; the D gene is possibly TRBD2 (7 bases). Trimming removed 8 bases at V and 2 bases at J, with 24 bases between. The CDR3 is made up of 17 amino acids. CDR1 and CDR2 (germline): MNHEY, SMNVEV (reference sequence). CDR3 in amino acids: CASRGVGGGRTQETQYF. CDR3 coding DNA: TGTGCCAGCCGTGGGGTGGGAGGGGGGCGGACACAAGAGACCCAGTACTTC.

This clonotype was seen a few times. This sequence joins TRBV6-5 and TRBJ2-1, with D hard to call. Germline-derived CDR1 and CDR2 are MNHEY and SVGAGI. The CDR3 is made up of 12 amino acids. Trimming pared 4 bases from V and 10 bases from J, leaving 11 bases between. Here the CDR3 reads CASSSTRIEQFF. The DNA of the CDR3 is TGTGCCAGCAGTTCAACCCGAATAGAGCAGTTCTTC.

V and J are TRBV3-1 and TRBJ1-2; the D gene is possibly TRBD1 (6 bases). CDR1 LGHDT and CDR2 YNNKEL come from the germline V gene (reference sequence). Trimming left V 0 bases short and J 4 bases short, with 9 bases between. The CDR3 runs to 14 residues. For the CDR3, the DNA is TGTGCCAGCAGCCAAGATCGGACAGTCTATGGCTACACCTTC. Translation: CASSQDRTVYGYTF.

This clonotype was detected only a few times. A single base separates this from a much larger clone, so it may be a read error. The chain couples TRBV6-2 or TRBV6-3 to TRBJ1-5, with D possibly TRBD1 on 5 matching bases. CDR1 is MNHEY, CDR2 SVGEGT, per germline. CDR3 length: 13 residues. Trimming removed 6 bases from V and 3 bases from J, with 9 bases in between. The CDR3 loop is CASSPGYNQPQHF. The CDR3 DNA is TGTGCCAGCAGCCCAGGGTACAATCAGCCCCAGCATTTT.

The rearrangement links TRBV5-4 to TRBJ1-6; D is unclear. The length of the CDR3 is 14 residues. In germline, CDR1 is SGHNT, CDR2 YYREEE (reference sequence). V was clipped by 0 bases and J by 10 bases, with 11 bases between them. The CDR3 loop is CASSLGAFGSPLHF. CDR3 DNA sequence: TGTGCCAGCAGCTTGGGGGCCTTTGGGTCACCCCTCCACTTT.

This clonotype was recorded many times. CDR3 sequence reads: CASSIAEIQNIQYF. The CDR3, as DNA: TGTGCCAGCTCAATAGCCGAGATCCAAAACATTCAGTACTTC. This sequence joins TRBV18 and TRBJ2-4; D remains ambiguous. Germline V gives CDR1 KGHSH, CDR2 LQKENI. V dropped 5 bases and J dropped 5 bases, with 13 bases sitting between them. CDR3 length: 14 residues. Combining the CDR3 with reference TRBV18 and TRBJ2-4 gives the whole variable domain NAGVMQNPRHLVRRRGQEARLRCSPMKGHSHVYWYRQLPEEGLKFMVYLQKENIIDESGMPKERFSAEFPKEGPSILRIQQVVRGDSAAYFCASSIAEIQNIQYFGAGTRLSVL.

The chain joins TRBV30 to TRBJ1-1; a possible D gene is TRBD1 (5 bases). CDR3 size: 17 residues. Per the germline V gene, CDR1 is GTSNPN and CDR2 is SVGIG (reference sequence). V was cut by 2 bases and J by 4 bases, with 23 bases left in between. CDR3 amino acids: CAWSRRGGSTWGTEAFF. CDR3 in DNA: TGTGCCTGGAGTCGTCGGGGGGGTTCCACCTGGGGCACTGAAGCTTTCTTT.

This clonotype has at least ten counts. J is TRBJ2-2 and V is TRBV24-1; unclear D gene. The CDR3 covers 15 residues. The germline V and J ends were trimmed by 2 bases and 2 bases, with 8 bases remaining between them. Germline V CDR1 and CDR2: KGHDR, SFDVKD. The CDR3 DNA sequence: TGTGCCACCAGTGATTCATCCTTCAACACCGGGGAGCTGTTTTTT. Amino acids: CATSDSSFNTGELFF.

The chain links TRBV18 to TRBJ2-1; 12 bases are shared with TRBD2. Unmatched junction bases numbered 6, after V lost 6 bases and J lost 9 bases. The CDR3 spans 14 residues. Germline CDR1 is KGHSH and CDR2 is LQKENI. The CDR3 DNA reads TGTGCCAGCTCTTCGACTAGCGGGGGAGGTGAGCAGTTCTTC. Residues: CASSSTSGGGEQFF. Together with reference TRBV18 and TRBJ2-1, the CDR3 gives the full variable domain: NAGVMQNPRHLVRRRGQEARLRCSPMKGHSHVYWYRQLPEEGLKFMVYLQKENIIDESGMPKERFSAEFPKEGPSILRIQQVVRGDSAAYFCASSSTSGGGEQFFGPGTRLTVL.

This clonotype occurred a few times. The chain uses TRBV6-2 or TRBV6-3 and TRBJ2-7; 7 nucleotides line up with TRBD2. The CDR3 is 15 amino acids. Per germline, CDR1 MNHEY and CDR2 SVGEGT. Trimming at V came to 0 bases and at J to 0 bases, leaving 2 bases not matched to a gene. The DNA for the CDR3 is TGTGCCAGCAGTTACTCGCGGGAGCTCTCCTACGAGCAGTACTTC. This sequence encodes CASSYSRELSYEQYF.

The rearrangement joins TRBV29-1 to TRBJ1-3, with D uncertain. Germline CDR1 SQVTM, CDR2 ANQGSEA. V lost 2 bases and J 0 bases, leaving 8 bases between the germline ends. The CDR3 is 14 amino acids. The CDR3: CSVEIVSSGNTIYF. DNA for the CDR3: TGCAGCGTTGAAATCGTAAGCTCTGGAAACACCATATATTTT.

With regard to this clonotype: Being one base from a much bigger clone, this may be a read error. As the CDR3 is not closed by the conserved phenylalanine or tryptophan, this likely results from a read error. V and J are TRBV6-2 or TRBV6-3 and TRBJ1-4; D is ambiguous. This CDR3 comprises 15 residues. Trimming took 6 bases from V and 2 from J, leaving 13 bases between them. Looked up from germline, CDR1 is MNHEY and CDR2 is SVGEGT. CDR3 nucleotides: TGTGCCAGCAGCGGAGGTCTAGCGACTAATGAAAAACTGTTTTCT. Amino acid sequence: CASSGGLATNEKLFS.

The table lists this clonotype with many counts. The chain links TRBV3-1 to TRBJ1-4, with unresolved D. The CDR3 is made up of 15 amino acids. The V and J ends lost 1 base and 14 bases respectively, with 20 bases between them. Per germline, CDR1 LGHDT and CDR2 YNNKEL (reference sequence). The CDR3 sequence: CASSQAVTTGKLLFF. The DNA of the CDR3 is TGTGCCAGCAGCCAAGCAGTAACTACTGGAAAACTTCTGTTTTTT.

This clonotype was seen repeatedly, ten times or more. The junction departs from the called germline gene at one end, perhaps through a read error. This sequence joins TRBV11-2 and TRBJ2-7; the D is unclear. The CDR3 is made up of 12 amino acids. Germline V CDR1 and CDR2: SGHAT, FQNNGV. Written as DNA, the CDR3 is TGTGTCAGCAGCCTCTACAACCGGGAGCAGTACTTC. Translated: CVSSLYNREQYF.

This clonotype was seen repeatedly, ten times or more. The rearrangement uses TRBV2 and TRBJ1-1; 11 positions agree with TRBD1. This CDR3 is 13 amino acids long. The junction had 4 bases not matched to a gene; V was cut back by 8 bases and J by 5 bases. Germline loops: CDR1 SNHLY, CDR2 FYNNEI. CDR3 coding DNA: TGTGCCAGCCGGGGGACAGGGGGGACTGAAGCTTTCTTT. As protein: CASRGTGGTEAFF.

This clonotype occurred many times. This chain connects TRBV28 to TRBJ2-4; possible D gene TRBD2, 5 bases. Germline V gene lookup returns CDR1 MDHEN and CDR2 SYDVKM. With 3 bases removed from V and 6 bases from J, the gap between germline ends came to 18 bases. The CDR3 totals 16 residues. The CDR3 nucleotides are TGTGCCAGCAGTTTCTCACCCACGACGAGCGGAAACATTCAGTACTTC. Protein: CASSFSPTTSGNIQYF.

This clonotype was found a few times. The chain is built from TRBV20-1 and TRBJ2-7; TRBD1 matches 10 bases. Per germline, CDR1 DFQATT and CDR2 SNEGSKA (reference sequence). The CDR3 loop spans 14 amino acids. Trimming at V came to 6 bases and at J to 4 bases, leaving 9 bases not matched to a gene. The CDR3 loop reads CSATPGTGDYEQYF. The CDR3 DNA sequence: TGCAGTGCAACCCCCGGGACAGGGGATTACGAGCAGTACTTC.

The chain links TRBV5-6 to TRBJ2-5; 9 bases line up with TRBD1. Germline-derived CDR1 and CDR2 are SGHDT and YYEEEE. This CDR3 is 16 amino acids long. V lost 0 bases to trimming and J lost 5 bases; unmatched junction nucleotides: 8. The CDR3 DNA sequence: TGTGCCAGCAGCTTGGACAGGGGGCGCCCCTGGGAGACCCAGTACTTC. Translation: CASSLDRGRPWETQYF.

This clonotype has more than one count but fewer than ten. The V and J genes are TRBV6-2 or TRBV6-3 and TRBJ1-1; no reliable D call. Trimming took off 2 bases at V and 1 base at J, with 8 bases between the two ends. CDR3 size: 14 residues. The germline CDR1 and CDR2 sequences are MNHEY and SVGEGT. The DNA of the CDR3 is TGTGCCAGCAGTTACCGGGCCTCGAACACTGAAGCTTTCTTT. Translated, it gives CASSYRASNTEAFF.

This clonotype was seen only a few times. CDR3 bases: TGTGCCAGCAGTTCTACCTGGACAGGGGACACTGAAGCTTTCTTT. This translates into CASSSTWTGDTEAFF. V and J are TRBV6-5 and TRBJ1-1, with 9 nucleotides matching TRBD1. The V and J ends lost 4 bases and 3 bases, in that order; junction bases with no gene match: 6. The CDR3 covers 15 residues. CDR1 and CDR2 (germline): MNHEY, SVGAGI.

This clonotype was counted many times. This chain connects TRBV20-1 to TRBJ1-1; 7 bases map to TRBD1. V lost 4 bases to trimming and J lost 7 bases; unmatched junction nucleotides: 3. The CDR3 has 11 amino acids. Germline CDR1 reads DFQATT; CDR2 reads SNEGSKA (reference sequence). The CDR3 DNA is TGCAGTGCTACGACAGGGCTTGAAGCTTTCTTT. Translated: CSATTGLEAFF.

CDR3 region: CSVDRGSGTEAFF. CDR3 nucleotides: TGCAGCGTCGACAGGGGTTCAGGCACTGAAGCTTTCTTT. V is TRBV29-1 and J is TRBJ1-1, with TRBD1 matching over 8 bases. V dropped 6 bases and J dropped 4; count of bases not matched to a gene: 7. Germline CDR1 SQVTM, CDR2 ANQGSEA. CDR3 length: 13 residues.

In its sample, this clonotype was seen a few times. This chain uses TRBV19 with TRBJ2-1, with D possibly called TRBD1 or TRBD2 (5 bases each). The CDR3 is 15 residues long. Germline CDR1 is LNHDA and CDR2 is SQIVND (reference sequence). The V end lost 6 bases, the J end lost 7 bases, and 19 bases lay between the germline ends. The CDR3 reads CASRKIDGAVNEQFF. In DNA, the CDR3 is TGTGCCAGTAGGAAGATAGACGGGGCCGTTAATGAGCAGTTCTTC.

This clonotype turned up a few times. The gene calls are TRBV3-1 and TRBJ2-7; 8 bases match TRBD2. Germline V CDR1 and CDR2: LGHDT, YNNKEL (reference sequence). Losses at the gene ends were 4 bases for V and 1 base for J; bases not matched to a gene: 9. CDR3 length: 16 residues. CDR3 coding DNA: TGTGCCAGCAGCCCAGCCGGGGTAGCGGGGTCCTACGAGCAGTACTTC. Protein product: CASSPAGVAGSYEQYF.

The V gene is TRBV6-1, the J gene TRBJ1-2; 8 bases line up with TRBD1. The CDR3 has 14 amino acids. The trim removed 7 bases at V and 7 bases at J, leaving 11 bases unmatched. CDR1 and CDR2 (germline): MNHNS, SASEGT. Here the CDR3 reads CASNTDRGGGGYTF. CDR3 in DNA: TGTGCCAGCAATACCGACAGGGGAGGAGGTGGCTACACCTTC.

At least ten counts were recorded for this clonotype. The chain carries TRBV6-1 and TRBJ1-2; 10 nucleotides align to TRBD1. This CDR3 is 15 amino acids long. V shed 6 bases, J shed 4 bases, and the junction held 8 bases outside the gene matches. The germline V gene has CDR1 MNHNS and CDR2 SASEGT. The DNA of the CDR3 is TGTGCCAGCAGACCCCGGGACAGGGGTGGCTATGGCTACACCTTC. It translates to CASRPRDRGGYGYTF.

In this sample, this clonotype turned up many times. CDR3 DNA: TGTGCCAGCAGCCCCGGGACTCATGGCTACACCTTC. Its protein is CASSPGTHGYTF. The chain is built from TRBV3-1 and TRBJ1-2; a weak D match, TRBD1 (5 bases). CDR1 and CDR2 (germline): LGHDT, YNNKEL (reference sequence). The CDR3 contains 12 residues. V was cut by 4 bases and J by 6 bases, with 9 bases left in between.

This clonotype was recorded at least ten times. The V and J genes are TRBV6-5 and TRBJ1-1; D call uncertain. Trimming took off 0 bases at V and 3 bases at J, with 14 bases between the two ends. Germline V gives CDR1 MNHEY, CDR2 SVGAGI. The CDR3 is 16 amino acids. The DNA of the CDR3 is TGTGCCAGCAGTTACTCGGGTTCGACACCCTACACTGAAGCTTTCTTT. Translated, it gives CASSYSGSTPYTEAFF.

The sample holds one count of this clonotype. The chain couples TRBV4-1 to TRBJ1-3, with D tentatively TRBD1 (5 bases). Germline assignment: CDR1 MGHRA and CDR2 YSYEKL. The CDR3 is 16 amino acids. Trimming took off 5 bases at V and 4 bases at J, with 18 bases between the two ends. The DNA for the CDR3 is TGCGCCAGCAGCACCCTGGGGGGGGGTTCCGGAAACACCATATATTTT. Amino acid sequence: CASSTLGGGSGNTIYF.

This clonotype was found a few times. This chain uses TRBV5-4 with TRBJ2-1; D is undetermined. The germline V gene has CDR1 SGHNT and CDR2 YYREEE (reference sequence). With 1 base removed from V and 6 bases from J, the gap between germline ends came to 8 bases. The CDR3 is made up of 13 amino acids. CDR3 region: CASSLFMGNEQFF. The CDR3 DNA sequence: TGTGCCAGCAGCTTGTTTATGGGCAATGAGCAGTTCTTC. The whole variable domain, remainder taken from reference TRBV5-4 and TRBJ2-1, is ETGVTQSPTHLIKTRGQQVTLRCSSQSGHNTVSWYQQALGQGPQFIFQYYREEENGRGNFPPRFSGLQFPNYSSELNVNALELDDSALYLCASSLFMGNEQFFGPGTRLTVL.

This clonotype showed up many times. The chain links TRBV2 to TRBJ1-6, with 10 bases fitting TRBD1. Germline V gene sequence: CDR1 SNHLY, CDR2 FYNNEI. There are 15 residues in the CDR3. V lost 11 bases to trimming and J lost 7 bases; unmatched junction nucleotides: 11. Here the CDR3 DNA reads TGTGCCCAGCAGTCGGAGGGACAGGGGAATTCACCCCTCCACTTT. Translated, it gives CAQQSEGQGNSPLHF.